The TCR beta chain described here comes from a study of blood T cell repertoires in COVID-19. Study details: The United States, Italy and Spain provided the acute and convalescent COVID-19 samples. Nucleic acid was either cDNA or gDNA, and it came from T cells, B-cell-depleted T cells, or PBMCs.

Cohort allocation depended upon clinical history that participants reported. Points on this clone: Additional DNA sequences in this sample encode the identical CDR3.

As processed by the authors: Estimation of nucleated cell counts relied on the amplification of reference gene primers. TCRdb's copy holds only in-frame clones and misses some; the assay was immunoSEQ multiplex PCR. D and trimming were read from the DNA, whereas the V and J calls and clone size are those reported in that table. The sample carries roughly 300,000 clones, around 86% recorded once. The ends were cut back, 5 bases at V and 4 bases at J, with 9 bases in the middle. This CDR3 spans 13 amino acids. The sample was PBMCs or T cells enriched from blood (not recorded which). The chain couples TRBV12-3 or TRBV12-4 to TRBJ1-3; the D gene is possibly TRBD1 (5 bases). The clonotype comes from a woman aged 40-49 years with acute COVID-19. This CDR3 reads CASSTGPGNTIYF. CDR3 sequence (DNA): TGTGCCAGCAGTACAGGTCCCGGAAACACCATATATTTT.